The clone carrying this T cell receptor beta chain was counted at least ten times. Its antigen is still unknown. This sample was included in a study of CD8 T cells in ankylosing spondylitis. Study results and caveats: Those disease-linked clones were CD8+; they were also relatively rare in peripheral blood. Apparently characteristic of ankylosing spondylitis blood was a TCR beta motif (fewer than ten highly homologous variants). Enrichment of disease-linked clones was reportedly significant in matched ankylosing spondylitis synovial fluid.

CDR1 is MRHNA and CDR2 is SNTAGT in the germline V gene. The CDR3 is 15 amino acids. J lost 6 bases, V lost 2 bases, and 7 bases had no gene match. With molecular barcodes, quantitative 5'-RACE was used to make the TCR beta libraries. TCRdb re-called the 5' RACE reads with MiXCR, one entry per CDR3 protein. The table has 50,000 to 75,000 distinct CDR3 sequences, 6.2% seen once; the top ten hold roughly 5%. Material: synovial fluid, either unsorted or a sorted T cell fraction (not recorded which). This sequence joins TRBV6-4 and TRBJ1-3, with 7 positions matching TRBD1. This TCR derives from a male donor with ankylosing spondylitis. The CDR3 here is CASSDAGQDKNTIYF. The CDR3 DNA is TGTGCCAGCAGTGACGCAGGACAGGATAAAAACACCATATATTTT.